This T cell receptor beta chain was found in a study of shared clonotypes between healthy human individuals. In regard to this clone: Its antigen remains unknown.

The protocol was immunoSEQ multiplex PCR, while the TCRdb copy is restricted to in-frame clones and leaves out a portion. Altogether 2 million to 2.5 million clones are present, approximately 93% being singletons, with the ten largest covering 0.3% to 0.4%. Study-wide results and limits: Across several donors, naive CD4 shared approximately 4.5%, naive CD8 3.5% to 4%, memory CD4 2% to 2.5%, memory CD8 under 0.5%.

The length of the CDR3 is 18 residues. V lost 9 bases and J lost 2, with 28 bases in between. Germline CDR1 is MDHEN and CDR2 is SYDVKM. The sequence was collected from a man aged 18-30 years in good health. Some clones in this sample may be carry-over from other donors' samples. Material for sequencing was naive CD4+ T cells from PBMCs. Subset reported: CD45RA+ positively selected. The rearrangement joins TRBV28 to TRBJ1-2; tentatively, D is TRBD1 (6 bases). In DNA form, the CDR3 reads TGTGCCAGTTTATCAACCGGGACAAACTACCTACTCAACTATGGCTACACCTTC. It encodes CASLSTGTNYLLNYGYTF.